What follows are 10 T cell receptor beta chains derived from one specimen sequenced in a study of beta chain features in type 1 diabetes (dated by TCRdb to the late 2010s). Libraries were constructed by the immunoSEQ multiplex PCR assay. All of the isolated RNA was reverse transcribed with the High Capacity cDNA Reverse Transcription Kit, so expressed TCRB transcripts were sequenced. TCRdb carries this immuneACCESS record with in-frame sequences only. Its versions omit some clonotypes, under half of them owing to an unresolved V gene in the studies checked, with the rest unexplained. The sample profile shows about 450,000 clones; about 10% of them were found once. The top ten clonotypes cover 0.035% to 0.05% of the sample. Input material: naive CD4+ T cells from blood. The sample's cell subset or site label, in plain terms: true naive CD4+ T cells. The receptors here all came from a woman aged 18-29 years in good health.

Only a few counts were recorded for this clone. This chain links TRBV9 with TRBJ2-3, with 9 bases matching TRBD2. The CDR3 is 15 residues long. The V gene end was trimmed by 0 bases and the J gene end by 6 bases; junction bases not matched to a gene: 5. CDR1 SGDLS and CDR2 YYNGEE come from the germline V gene. The CDR3 loop is CASSVDGGGADTQYF. CDR3 bases: TGTGCCAGCAGCGTAGACGGCGGGGGGGCGGATACGCAGTATTTT.

This clone showed up just a few times. The chain is built from TRBV5-6 and TRBJ1-4; a weak D match, TRBD1 (6 bases). V lost 3 bases and J lost 10, with 13 bases in between. Germline lookup yields CDR1 SGHDT and CDR2 YYEEEE. This CDR3 is built from 13 residues. This CDR3 is CASSSGTLGKLFF. CDR3 nucleotides: TGTGCCAGCAGCTCCGGGACACTGGGAAAACTGTTTTTT.

V usage is TRBV29-1 and J usage is TRBJ1-1, with TRBD1 matching over 7 bases. Unmatched junction bases numbered 5, after V lost 6 bases and J lost 1 base. The CDR3 totals 13 residues. Germline V lookup: CDR1 SQVTM, CDR2 ANQGSEA. The CDR3 bases are TGCAGCGTATTACAGGGGTCGAACACTGAAGCTTTCTTT. It is translated as CSVLQGSNTEAFF.

This clone has a handful of counts. The V call is TRBV16, the J call TRBJ1-1; D is ambiguous. Trimming cost V 5 bases and J 0 bases, with 7 bases left between them. Germline V lookup: CDR1 KGHSY, CDR2 FQNENV. The CDR3 is made up of 13 amino acids. In DNA form, the CDR3 reads TGTGCCAGCAGCGGCGGTTTGAACACTGAAGCTTTCTTT. Translation: CASSGGLNTEAFF.

The V call is TRBV6-1, the J call TRBJ2-4, with 9 bases matching TRBD1. In germline, CDR1 is MNHNS, CDR2 SASEGT. Trimming took 6 bases from V and 7 from J; bases not matched to a gene: 7. The CDR3 consists of 14 residues. The CDR3 DNA is TGTGCCAGCAGAGGGATGGACAGGGGTAACATTCAGTACTTC. Residues: CASRGMDRGNIQYF.

This clone was counted only a few times. Other DNA sequences of this sample code for an identical CDR3. The CDR3 loop reads CASSFRGGTEAFF. The DNA of the CDR3 is TGTGCCAGCAGTTTCAGGGGCGGTACTGAAGCTTTCTTT. The V gene is TRBV27, the J gene TRBJ1-1; TRBD1 is a possible D gene (6 bases). Per germline, CDR1 MNHEY and CDR2 SMNVEV (reference sequence). V lost 3 bases and J 5 bases, leaving 10 bases between the germline ends. The CDR3 sequence is 13 residues long.

Only a few counts were recorded for this clone. The gene calls are TRBV7-9 and TRBJ1-4; the match to TRBD1 covers 8 bases. V gave up 5 bases and J gave up 3 bases; unmatched junction bases: 5. Germline assignment: CDR1 SEHNR and CDR2 FQNEAQ (reference sequence). The CDR3 sequence is 15 residues long. CDR3 DNA sequence: TGTGCCAGCAGCGAGGGGACAGGCCCTAATGAAAAACTGTTTTTT. Translation: CASSEGTGPNEKLFF.

This clone was detected a few times. The chain carries TRBV13 and TRBJ1-1, with no clear D. This CDR3 contains 13 residues. Germline-derived CDR1 and CDR2 are PRHDT and FYEKMQ (reference sequence). Trimming took off 3 bases at V and 1 base at J, with 6 bases between the two ends. The CDR3 loop is CASSFPENTEAFF. CDR3 coding DNA: TGTGCCAGCAGCTTCCCAGAGAACACTGAAGCTTTCTTT. The variable domain in full, with the rest retrieved from reference TRBV13 and TRBJ1-1, is AAGVIQSPRHLIKEKRETATLKCYPIPRHDTVYWYQQGPGQDPQFLISFYEKMQSDKGSIPDRFSAQQFSDYHSELNMSSLELGDSALYFCASSFPENTEAFFGQGTRLTVV.

Ten or more counts support this clone. The chain recombines TRBV14 with TRBJ2-1; tentative D call: TRBD2 (6 bases). The CDR3 covers 14 residues. The germline V gene has CDR1 SGHDN and CDR2 FVKESK. Between the trimmed V and J ends, which lost 1 base and 7 bases, there was a span of 11 bases. The CDR3 bases are TGTGCCAGCAGCCAAGGCGGGCGGGGTAATGAGCAGTTCTTC. Translated: CASSQGGRGNEQFF. Together with reference TRBV14 and TRBJ2-1, the CDR3 gives the full variable domain: EAGVTQFPSHSVIEKGQTVTLRCDPISGHDNLYWYRRVMGKEIKFLLHFVKESKQDESGMPNNRFLAERTGGTYSTLKVQPAELEDSGVYFCASSQGGRGNEQFFGPGTRLTVL.

The chain recombines TRBV27 with TRBJ2-3; D ambiguous. Germline V CDR1 and CDR2: MNHEY, SMNVEV (reference sequence). The CDR3 loop spans 13 amino acids. Trimming removed 8 bases at V and 4 bases at J, with 13 bases between. CDR3 amino acids: CASSLGLSDTQYF. CDR3 sequence (DNA): TGTGCCAGCTCTCTGGGTTTGTCAGATACGCAGTATTTT.